This T cell receptor beta chain is from a study of beta chain features in type 1 diabetes. Remarks on this clone: Its specificity is unknown.

cDNA synthesis used the whole RNA isolate, giving expressed TCRB sequences. Sequencing used immunoSEQ multiplex PCR; TCRdb keeps in-frame clones, though not all of them. In the table there are about 360,000 clones, about 12% of which are singletons. Notes on the study in general: In every one of the four CD4+ subsets, TCRB CDR3s were moderately but significantly shorter in Type 1 diabetes patients.

The sample comprised naive CD4+ T cells from blood. This sequence was found in a man aged 18 to 30 in good health.

The CDR3 region has the DNA TGTGCCAGCAGCTTGGGGGACACACGTCCCCGGCTGTTTTTT. It codes for CASSLGDTRPRLFF. The chain links TRBV5-4 to TRBJ2-2, with a weak D call TRBD1 (6 bases). Trimming shortened V by 0 bases and J by 13 bases, and 16 bases separated the two germline ends. The CDR3 totals 14 residues. CDR1 is SGHNT and CDR2 is YYREEE in the germline V gene (reference sequence).